This T cell receptor beta chain originates from a study of cytomegalovirus exposure and HLA in healthy donors (dated by TCRdb to the late 2010s). Regarding the research as a whole: An earlier analysis of roughly 610 of the donors reported over 250 Gb of sequence data and approximately 120 million unique TCR beta sequences obtained from 150 million to 200 million T cells. An early release covering about 600 HLA-typed donors comprised about 310 gigabases of sequencing data and around 86 million unique TCR sequences. Among the roughly 430 genotyped donors, approximately 77% belonged to the genetic ancestry cluster associated with self-reported Caucasian donors. The study aimed to test whether signatures of past pathogen exposure could be identified by cataloging public T cell receptors. Using immunosequencing, the study profiled T cell repertoires from about 620 subjects and related those repertoires to cytomegalovirus serostatus. Along with the roughly 670-subject first cohort, a separate validation cohort of over 90 different subjects was used. High-throughput TCR immunosequencing, statistical association of individual TCRs with disease status, and machine learning were combined to predict cytomegalovirus infection status. To study patterns of TCR occurrence, a later analysis re-analyzed previously published TCR beta repertoires from around 700 donors and added high-resolution HLA genotyping. Rather than drawing on any new phenotypic data, the later analysis identified candidate immune exposures from TCR beta sequences and the way those sequences occurred across donors. An earlier analysis of several hundred of the donors applied high-throughput TCR beta sequencing to assess whether each TCR beta V gene segment acted as functional or pseudogenic. Donor age, sex, ethnicity and CMV serostatus were compiled together with the repertoire data. In a later genetic analysis, genome-wide SNP genotypes for about three fifths of the roughly 670 donors were used, and that subset was treated as a discovery cohort. Every repertoire in the discovery cohort had been generated on one and the same sequencing platform. HLA typing covered class I and class II loci at four-digit resolution. Typing coverage varied by locus: roughly 620-640 donors for A, B, C, DRB1 and DQB1; about 520 for DQA1; more than 600 for DPA1; approximately 490 for DPB1. Because of strong linkage in the cohort, four or five DR-DQ haplotypes were treated as single units for association and clustering. On average, around 200,000 unique TCR beta nucleotide sequences were sequenced per donor among a few hundred genotyped donors of the cohort, with roughly 18% of those sequences being non-productive.

In total, more than 500 healthy bone marrow donors made up the cohort. At the time of sampling, all cohort members were nominally healthy, though unrecorded immune exposures were likely present. The donor tested CMV seronegative and was one of the 352 seronegative cohort members. A peripheral blood sample was provided by each donor, and peripheral blood mononuclear cells were used for TCR beta sequencing. The Qiagen DNeasy Blood Extraction Kit was used to extract genomic DNA from the blood cell samples. What the authors observed across the whole study: The study gave a list of under 200 TCR beta chains associated with cytomegalovirus. In an earlier analysis of some 550 of the donors, most TCR beta V segments were observed in productive rearrangements about 90% or about 30% of the time, broadly matching IMGT annotations. The sequencing pipeline was judged likely to have produced a cluster of highly shared sequence variants as a technical artifact. Because counts were too low, some 16 rarely observed V segments, including chromosome 9 orphons, were excluded from the earlier analysis of about 500 of the donors. A further reported finding was that TCR beta sequences accurately predicted the HLA-A and HLA-B alleles for most subjects in the first cohort. In a later analysis, most CMV-associated TCR beta chains were found to appear HLA-restricted, with HLA associations seemingly driven largely by CMV exposure. It was suggested by the authors that the approach could potentially be generalized to other disease states and immunological phenotypes. Because HLA typing was unavailable for some donors at each locus, only the typed subset was used in association tests. A few of the identified cytomegalovirus-associated TCR beta chains were confirmed in vitro to be specific for cytomegalovirus antigens. In a later genetic analysis, a missense DCLRE1C variant was associated with V-gene and J-gene trimming of TCR beta chains, and the association was replicated in an independent cohort. For the cohort, immune exposure information was limited to CMV serostatus. In a later analysis, HLA-associated TCR beta chains were found to be more clonally expanded and to have lower generation probabilities than equally common non-associated chains. Cytomegalovirus status was reported to be diagnosed by the classifier with high specificity and sensitivity in both the original and validation cohorts. Compared with the approximately 600-donor mean, donors in an Asian-associated ancestry cluster had fewer N-insertions in productive TCRs, according to a later genetic analysis. Some IMGT-functional V segments, including TRBV6-2 and TRBV6-3, could not be distinguished by the 87-base-pair reads and were therefore excluded. Across donors, most TCR sequences were observed very rarely, whereas some public TCRs were present in many individuals. Assigning TCR associations to individual alleles was difficult when HLA alleles, especially DR and DQ, strongly co-occurred. According to a later analysis, parvovirus B19, influenza, CMV and Epstein-Barr virus appeared linked to several top co-occurrence clusters. Linkage disequilibrium might explain the correlated functional status among segregating V segments, but an unknown experimental factor could not be ruled out. Presence/absence analyses assumed roughly uniform sequencing depth across donors, an assumption that may not hold. Only TCR beta chains were sequenced in this cohort, and the absence of alpha or paired-chain data limited detectable features. At a false discovery rate of 0.05, a later analysis linked fewer than 20,000 TCR beta sequences to specific HLA alleles. In a later analysis, the rate of TCR association differed among HLA loci, with DRB1 alleles having the most associated TCRs and HLA-C alleles having the fewest.

As for this clone: The specificity of this receptor is unknown. No base qualities exist here, and no much larger clone lies one base off it.

From V the trimming removes 6 bases and from J it removes 7 bases, while the gene matches leave 5 bases of the junction unaccounted for. There are 13 amino acids in the CDR3, from cysteine to phenylalanine inclusive. Kept here is only the CDR3 DNA, which spans 39 bases and is read in frame from base 1. The germline V gene (reference sequence) yields MNHNY for CDR1 and SVGAGI for CDR2. The protocol used for the library was the immunoSEQ multiplex PCR assay. For the multiplex PCR, a mixture combining 60 forward primers for TCR Vbeta segments and 13 reverse primers for TCR Jbeta segments was used. The CDR3 region of rearranged TCR beta genes was amplified from genomic DNA with a multiplex PCR assay. On the Illumina HiSeq System, the amplified TCR beta libraries were sequenced as 87-base-pair reads. The paper's processing steps were these. A later analysis tallied 75 million to 95 million unique TCR beta chains across the 700 or so repertoires, and approximately 11 million of those chains were shared by two or more donors. Raw reads were error-corrected and collapsed into unique sequences with a nearest-neighbor algorithm that merged closely related sequences to remove PCR and sequencing errors. CDR3 sequences were aligned to IMGT reference sequences to assign V, D and J gene segments. Each retained sequence needed at least a six-nucleotide match to both a V gene segment and a J gene segment. Rearrangements were called productive when the CDR3 lacked stop codons and stayed in frame with V and J; all others were non-productive. CDR3 was defined by IMGT convention, running from the second conserved V-encoded cysteine to the conserved J-encoded phenylalanine. The earlier analysis of about 590 of the donors excluded sequences that lacked an unambiguous match to a single V gene segment. An earlier analysis of 587 of the donors classified V segments as functional when productive rearrangements were above 56.7% and as segregating when the standard deviation between donors was above 5%. To diagnose cytomegalovirus status from the catalog of TCR beta chain sequences, a statistical classification framework was built. In a later analysis, V and J genes were assigned by comparing TCR nucleotide sequences against IMGT/GENE-DB human TR gene sequences. Using the TCRdist pipeline, a later analysis assigned CDR3 sequences along with most-parsimonious VDJ recombination scenarios. A later analysis defined each TCR beta chain by its CDR3 amino acid sequence plus V-gene family, and excluded reads lacking a unique V-gene family. A later analysis removed 500 to 650 highly shared, low-generation-probability nucleotide sequences to deal with suspected cross-contamination and a sequencing artifact. In a later analysis, a clonal expansion index for each public chain was calculated from normalized within-repertoire ranks of inferred template counts. Generation probabilities in a later analysis came from a VDJ recombination model fitted to out-of-frame rearrangements, and those results were checked against IGoR. In a later analysis, hypergeometric tests were used to score TCR-TCR, TCR-HLA and TCR-CMV co-occurrence, with a repertoire-size bias correction applied to TCR pairs. To estimate false discovery rates, a later analysis permuted the HLA or CMV assignments 20 times. A later analysis grouped co-occurring TCRs with DBSCAN, adding TCRdist sequence similarity when clustering within HLA-allele-positive subsets. Repertoires with fewer than 30,000 or more than 120,000 public chains were left out of co-occurrence clustering, as were about five repertoires with anomalous nucleotide sharing. TCRdb retrieved this table from immuneACCESS and kept in-frame rearrangements only. Not all clones are present; in checked studies, unresolved V genes account for under half, and no reason is known for the remainder. D and trimming come from the DNA, and the V and J calls and clone size come from that table. The sample has 160,000 or so clones on record, around 84% of them singletons. The leading ten clones occupy more than 1.5% of the sample.

The sequencing input was PBMCs. The receptor comes from a man aged 18 to 29 in good health and CMV-seronegative. This receptor chain uses TRBV6-6 and TRBJ1-2; TRBD1 fits 10 bases in the junction. The DNA sequence follows: TGTGCCAGCAGGACAGGGGGCTGGGTTGGCTACACCTTC. It translates to CASRTGGWVGYTF.